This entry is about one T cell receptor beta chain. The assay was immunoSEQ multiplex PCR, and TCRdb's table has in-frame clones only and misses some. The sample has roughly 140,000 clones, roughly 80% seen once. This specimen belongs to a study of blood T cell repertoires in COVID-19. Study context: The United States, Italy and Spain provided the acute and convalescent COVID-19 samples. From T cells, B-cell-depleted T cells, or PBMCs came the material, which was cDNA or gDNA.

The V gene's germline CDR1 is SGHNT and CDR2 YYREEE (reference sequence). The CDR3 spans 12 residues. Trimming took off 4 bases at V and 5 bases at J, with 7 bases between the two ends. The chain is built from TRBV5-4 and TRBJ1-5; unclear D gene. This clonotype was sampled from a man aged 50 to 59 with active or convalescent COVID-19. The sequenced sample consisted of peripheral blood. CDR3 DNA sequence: TGTGCCAGCAGCATACTAGATCAGCCCCAGCATTTT. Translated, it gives CASSILDQPQHF.